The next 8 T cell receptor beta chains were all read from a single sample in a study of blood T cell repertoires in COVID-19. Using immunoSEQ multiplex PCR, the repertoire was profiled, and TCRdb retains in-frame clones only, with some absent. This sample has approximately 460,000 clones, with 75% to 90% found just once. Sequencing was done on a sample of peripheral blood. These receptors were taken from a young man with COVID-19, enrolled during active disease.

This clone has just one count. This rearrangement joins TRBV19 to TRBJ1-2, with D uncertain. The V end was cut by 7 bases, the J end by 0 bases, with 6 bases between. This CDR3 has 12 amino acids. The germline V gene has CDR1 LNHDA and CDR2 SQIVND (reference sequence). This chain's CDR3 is CASNTANYGYTF. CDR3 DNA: TGTGCCAGTAACACCGCTAACTATGGCTACACCTTC.

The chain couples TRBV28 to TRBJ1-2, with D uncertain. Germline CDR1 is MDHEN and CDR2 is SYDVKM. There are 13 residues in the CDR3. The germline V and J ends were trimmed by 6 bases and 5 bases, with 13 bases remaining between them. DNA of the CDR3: TGTGCCAGCAGCACCCCTCCGAGGTATGGCTACACCTTC. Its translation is CASSTPPRYGYTF.

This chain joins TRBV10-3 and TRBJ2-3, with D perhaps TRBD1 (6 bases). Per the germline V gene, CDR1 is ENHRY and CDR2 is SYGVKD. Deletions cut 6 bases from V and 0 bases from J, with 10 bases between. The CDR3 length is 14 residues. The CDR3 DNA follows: TGTGCCATCAGCTCAGGGGCTAGCACAGATACGCAGTATTTT. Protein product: CAISSGASTDTQYF.

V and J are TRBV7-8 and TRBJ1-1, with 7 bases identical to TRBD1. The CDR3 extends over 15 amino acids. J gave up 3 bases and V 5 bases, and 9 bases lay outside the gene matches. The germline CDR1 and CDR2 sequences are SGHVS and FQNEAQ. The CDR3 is CASSTGQVGDTEAFF. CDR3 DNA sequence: TGTGCCAGCAGCACCGGACAGGTGGGGGACACTGAAGCTTTCTTT. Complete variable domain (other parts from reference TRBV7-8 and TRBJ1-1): GAGVSQSPRYKVAKRGQDVALRCDPISGHVSLFWYQQALGQGPEFLTYFQNEAQLDKSGLPSDRFFAERPEGSVSTLKIQRTQQEDSAVYLCASSTGQVGDTEAFFGQGTRLTVV.

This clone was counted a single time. The CDR3 spells CASSVAGTSNYEQYF. As DNA, the CDR3 is TGTGCCAGCAGCGTAGCTGGGACTAGTAACTACGAGCAGTACTTC. V usage is TRBV9 and J usage is TRBJ2-7, with 8 bases matching TRBD2. V trimming: 0 bases; J trimming: 3 bases; junction bases outside the gene matches: 5. The CDR3 covers 15 residues. Germline loops: CDR1 SGDLS, CDR2 YYNGEE.

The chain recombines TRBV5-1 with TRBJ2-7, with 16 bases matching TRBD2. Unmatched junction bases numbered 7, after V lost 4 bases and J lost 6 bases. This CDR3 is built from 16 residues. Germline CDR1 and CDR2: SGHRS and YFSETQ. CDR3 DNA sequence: TGCGCCAGCAGCATGGGACTAGCGGGAGGGCCGGGCGAGCAGTACTTC. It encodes CASSMGLAGGPGEQYF. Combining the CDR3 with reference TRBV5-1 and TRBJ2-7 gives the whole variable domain KAGVTQTPRYLIKTRGQQVTLSCSPISGHRSVSWYQQTPGQGLQFLFEYFSETQRNKGNFPGRFSGRQFSNSRSEMNVSTLELGDSALYLCASSMGLAGGPGEQYFGPGTRLTVT.

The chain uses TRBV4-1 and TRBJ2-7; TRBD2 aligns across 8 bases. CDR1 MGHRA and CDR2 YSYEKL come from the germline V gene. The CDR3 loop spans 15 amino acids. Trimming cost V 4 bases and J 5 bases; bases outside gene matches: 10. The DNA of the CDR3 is TGCGCCAGCAGCCTTACCGGGACTAGTAGTAACGAGCAGTACTTC. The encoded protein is CASSLTGTSSNEQYF.

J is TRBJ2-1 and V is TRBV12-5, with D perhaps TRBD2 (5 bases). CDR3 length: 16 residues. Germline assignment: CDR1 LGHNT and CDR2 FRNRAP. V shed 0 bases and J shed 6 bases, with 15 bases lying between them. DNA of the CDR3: TGTGCTAGTGGTTTGGTACTAGGGCAGGAGGTCAATGAGCAGTTCTTC. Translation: CASGLVLGQEVNEQFF.